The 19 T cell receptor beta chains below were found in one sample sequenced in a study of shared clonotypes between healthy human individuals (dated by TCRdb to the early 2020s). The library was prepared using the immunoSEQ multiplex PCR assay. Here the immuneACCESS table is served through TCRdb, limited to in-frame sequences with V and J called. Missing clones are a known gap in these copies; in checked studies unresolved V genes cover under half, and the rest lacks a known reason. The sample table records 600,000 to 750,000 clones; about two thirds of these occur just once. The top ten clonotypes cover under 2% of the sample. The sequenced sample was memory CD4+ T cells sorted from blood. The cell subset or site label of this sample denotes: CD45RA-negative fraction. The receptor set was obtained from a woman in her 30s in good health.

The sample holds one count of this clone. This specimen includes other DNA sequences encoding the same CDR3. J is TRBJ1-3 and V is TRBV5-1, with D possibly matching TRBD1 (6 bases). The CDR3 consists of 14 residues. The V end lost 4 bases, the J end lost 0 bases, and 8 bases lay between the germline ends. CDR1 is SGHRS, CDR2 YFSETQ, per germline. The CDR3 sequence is CASSTGTSGNTIYF. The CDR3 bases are TGCGCCAGCAGCACAGGGACCTCTGGAAACACCATATATTTT.

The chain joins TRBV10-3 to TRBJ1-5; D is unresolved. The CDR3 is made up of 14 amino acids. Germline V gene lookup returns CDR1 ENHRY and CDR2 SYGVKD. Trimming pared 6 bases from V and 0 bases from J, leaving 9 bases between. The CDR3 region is CAISYQYSNQPQHF. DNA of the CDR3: TGTGCCATCAGCTATCAATATAGCAATCAGCCCCAGCATTTT.

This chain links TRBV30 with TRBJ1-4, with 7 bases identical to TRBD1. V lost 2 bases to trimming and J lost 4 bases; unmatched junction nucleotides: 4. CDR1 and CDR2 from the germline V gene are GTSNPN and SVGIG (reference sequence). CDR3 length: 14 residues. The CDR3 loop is CAWSPGQLNEKLFF. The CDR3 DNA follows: TGTGCCTGGAGTCCGGGACAGCTTAATGAAAAACTGTTTTTT.

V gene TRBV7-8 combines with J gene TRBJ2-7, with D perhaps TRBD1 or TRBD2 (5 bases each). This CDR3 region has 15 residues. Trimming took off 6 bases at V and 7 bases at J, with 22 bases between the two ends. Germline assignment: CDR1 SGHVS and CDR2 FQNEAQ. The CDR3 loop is CASRKGRQGKEEQYF. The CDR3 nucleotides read TGTGCCAGCAGGAAGGGGAGACAAGGGAAGGAAGAGCAGTACTTC.

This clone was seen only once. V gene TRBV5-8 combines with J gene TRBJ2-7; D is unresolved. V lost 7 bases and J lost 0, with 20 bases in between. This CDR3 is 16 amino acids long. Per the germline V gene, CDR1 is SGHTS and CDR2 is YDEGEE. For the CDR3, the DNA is TGTGCCAGCTTGCCGTTTCTGCGTCACAGCTCCTACGAGCAGTACTTC. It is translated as CASLPFLRHSSYEQYF.

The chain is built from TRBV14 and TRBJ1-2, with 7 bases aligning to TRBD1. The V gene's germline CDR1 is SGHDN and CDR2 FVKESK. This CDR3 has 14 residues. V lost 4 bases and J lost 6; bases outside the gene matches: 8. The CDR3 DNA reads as TGTGCCAGCAGCCGATCCGGGACAGAACATGGCTACACCTTC. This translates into CASSRSGTEHGYTF.

CDR3 sequence reads: CASSELGQTFYGYTF. In nucleotides, the CDR3 is TGTGCCAGCAGTGAACTCGGACAGACCTTCTATGGCTACACCTTC. The rearrangement links TRBV2 to TRBJ1-2, with D perhaps matching TRBD1 (6 bases). V lost 2 bases and J 4 bases, leaving 14 bases between the germline ends. The CDR3 is 15 residues long. The germline gives CDR1 SNHLY, CDR2 FYNNEI.

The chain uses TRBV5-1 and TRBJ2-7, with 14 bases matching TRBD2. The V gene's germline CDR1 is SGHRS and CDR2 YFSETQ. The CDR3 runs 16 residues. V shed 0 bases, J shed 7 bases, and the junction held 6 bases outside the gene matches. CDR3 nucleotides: TGCGCCAGCAGCTTGGGGGGACTAGCGGGAGCCCTGGAGCAGTACTTC. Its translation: CASSLGGLAGALEQYF.

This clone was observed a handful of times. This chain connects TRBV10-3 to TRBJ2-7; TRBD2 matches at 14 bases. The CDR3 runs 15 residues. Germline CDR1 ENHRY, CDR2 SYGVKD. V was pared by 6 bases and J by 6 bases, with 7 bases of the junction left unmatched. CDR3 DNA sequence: TGTGCCATCAGGGAGGGACTAGCGGGAGCTCTCGAGCAGTACTTC. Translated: CAIREGLAGALEQYF.

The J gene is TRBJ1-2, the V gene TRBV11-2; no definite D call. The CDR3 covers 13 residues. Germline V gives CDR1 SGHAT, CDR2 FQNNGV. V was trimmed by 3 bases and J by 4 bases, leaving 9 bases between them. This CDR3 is CASSLNGVYGYTF. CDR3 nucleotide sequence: TGTGCCAGCAGCTTGAACGGAGTCTATGGCTACACCTTC.

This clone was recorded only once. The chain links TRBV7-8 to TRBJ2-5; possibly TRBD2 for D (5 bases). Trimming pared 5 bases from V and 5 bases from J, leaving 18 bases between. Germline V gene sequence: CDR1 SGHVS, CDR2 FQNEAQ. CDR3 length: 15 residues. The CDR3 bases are TGTGCCAGCAGCCCTCAGACTGGGGAGTATGAGACCCAGTACTTC. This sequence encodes CASSPQTGEYETQYF.

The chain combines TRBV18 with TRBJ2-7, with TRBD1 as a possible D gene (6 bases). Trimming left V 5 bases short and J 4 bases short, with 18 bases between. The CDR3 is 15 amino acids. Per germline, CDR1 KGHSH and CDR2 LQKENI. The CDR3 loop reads CASSERQARGYEQYF. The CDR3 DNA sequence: TGTGCCAGCTCAGAAAGACAGGCCAGGGGATACGAGCAGTACTTC.

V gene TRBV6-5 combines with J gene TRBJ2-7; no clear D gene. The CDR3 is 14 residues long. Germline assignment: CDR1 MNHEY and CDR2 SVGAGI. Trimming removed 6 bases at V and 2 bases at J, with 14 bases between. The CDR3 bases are TGTGCCAGCAGGGACGGAAGGTTGACCTACGAGCAGTACTTC. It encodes CASRDGRLTYEQYF.

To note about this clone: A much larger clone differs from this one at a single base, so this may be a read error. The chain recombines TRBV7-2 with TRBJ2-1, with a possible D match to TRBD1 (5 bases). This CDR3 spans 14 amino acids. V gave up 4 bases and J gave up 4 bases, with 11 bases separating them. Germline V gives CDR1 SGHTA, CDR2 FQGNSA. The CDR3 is CASSSGHGYNEQFF. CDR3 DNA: TGTGCCAGCAGCTCCGGACACGGTTACAATGAGCAGTTCTTC.

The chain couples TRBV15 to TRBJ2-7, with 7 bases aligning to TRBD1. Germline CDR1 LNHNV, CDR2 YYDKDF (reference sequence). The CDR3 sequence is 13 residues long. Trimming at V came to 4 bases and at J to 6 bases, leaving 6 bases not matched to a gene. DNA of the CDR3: TGTGCCACCAGCAAAGACAGGGTGGGCGAGCAGTACTTC. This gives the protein CATSKDRVGEQYF.

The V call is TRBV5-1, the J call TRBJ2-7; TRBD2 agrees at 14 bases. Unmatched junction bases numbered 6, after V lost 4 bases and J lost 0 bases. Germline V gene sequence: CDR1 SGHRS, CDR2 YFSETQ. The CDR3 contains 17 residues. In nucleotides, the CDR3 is TGCGCCAGCAGCCCGGGACTAGCGGGAGCTTCCTCCTACGAGCAGTACTTC. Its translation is CASSPGLAGASSYEQYF.

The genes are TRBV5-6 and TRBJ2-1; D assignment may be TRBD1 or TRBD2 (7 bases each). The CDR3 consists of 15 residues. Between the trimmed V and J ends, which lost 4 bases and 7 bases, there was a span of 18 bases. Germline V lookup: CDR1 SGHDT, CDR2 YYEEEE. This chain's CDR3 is CASSLTWQGGNEQFF. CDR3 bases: TGTGCCAGCAGCCTAACCTGGCAGGGGGGGAATGAGCAGTTCTTC.

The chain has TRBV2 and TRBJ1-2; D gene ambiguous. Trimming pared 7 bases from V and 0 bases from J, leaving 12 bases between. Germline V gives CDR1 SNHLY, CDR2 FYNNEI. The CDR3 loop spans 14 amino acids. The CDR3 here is CASTRAGANYGYTF. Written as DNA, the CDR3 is TGTGCCAGCACTCGGGCAGGAGCTAACTATGGCTACACCTTC.

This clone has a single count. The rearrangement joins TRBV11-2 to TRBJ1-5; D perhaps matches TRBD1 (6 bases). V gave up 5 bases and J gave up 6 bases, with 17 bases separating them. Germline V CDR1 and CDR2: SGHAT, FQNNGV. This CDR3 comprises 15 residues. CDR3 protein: CASSPTTGSGQPQHF. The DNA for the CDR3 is TGTGCCAGCAGCCCCACAACAGGGAGCGGTCAGCCCCAGCATTTT.